The next 15 T cell receptor beta chains were all read from a single sample in a study of blood T cells in healthy people across ages. A second PCR, run for 7 to 11 cycles, used a sample-barcoded 5' primer plus a J-beta primer mix. TCRdb passed the 5' RACE reads through MiXCR, listing each CDR3 protein once. The sample consists of fewer than 900,000 distinct CDR3 sequences, roughly 47% of them appearing once. Sequencing input: blood. The receptors here all came from a woman aged 60 to 75 in good health.

As concerns this clonotype: Compared with germline, one end of the junction differs, possibly owing to a read error. The V gene is TRBV3-1, the J gene TRBJ2-1, with 9 bases lining up with TRBD2. The germline V gene has CDR1 LGHDT and CDR2 YNNKEL (reference sequence). The CDR3 runs to 15 residues. CDR3 bases: TGTGTCAGCAGCCGCCGGACTAGCGAGGAGGATGAGCAGTTCTTC. Encoded protein: CVSSRRTSEEDEQFF.

The chain links TRBV2 to TRBJ2-5, with 16 bases aligning to TRBD2. The V gene's germline CDR1 is SNHLY and CDR2 FYNNEI. V gave up 4 bases and J gave up 3 bases; unmatched junction bases: 11. This CDR3 has 19 amino acids. CDR3 loop: CASSAGLAGGLILEETQYF. CDR3 bases: TGTGCCAGCAGTGCGGGACTAGCGGGGGGGCTGATCCTCGAAGAGACCCAGTACTTC.

CDR3 in amino acids: CASSHRQSLDYEQYF. The CDR3 DNA is TGTGCCAGCAGCCATCGGCAGAGCCTCGACTACGAGCAGTACTTC. This chain connects TRBV3-1 to TRBJ2-4; unclear D gene. The end of the DNA fits TRBJ2-7 better, so the J call may be wrong. This CDR3 has 15 residues. From germline, CDR1 is LGHDT and CDR2 YNNKEL (reference sequence).

The gene calls are TRBV20-1 and TRBJ2-1; 11 nucleotides match TRBD2. The V and J ends lost 5 bases and 8 bases, in that order; junction bases with no gene match: 8. Germline CDR1 is DFQATT and CDR2 is SNEGSKA (reference sequence). The CDR3 covers 14 residues. CDR3 DNA sequence: TGCAGTGCTGATCCGGGACTAGCGGCTGATGAGCAGTTCTTC. This sequence encodes CSADPGLAADEQFF.

In this sample, this clonotype turned up a few times. A much larger clone differs by one base, so this may be a read error. This chain joins TRBV7-2 and TRBJ2-7; no firm D call. Looked up from germline, CDR1 is SGHTA and CDR2 is FQGNSA. CDR3 size: 13 residues. V lost 5 bases and J lost 7, with 15 bases in between. The CDR3 DNA reads as TGTGCCAGCAGCGTAGAGGCTCAGACGGAGCAGTACTTC. It specifies CASSVEAQTEQYF.

The V gene is TRBV5-1, the J gene TRBJ1-2; maybe TRBD1 (6 bases). Germline V gene lookup returns CDR1 SGHRS and CDR2 YFSETQ. Trimming shortened V by 0 bases and J by 6 bases, and 9 bases separated the two germline ends. The CDR3 length is 13 residues. The CDR3 sequence is CASSLDGQNGYTF. The CDR3 region has the DNA TGCGCCAGCAGCTTGGACGGACAGAATGGCTACACCTTC.

This clonotype has a count of ten or more. V and J are TRBV5-1 and TRBJ2-3; D may be TRBD2 (6 bases). Between the trimmed V and J ends, which lost 7 bases and 4 bases, there was a span of 19 bases. The CDR3 has 15 amino acids. Germline V lookup: CDR1 SGHRS, CDR2 YFSETQ. CDR3 nucleotide sequence: TGCGCCAGCGCGGTCGCTGGGACTTCCTCAGATACGCAGTATTTT. Protein sequence: CASAVAGTSSDTQYF. Complete variable domain (other parts from reference TRBV5-1 and TRBJ2-3): KAGVTQTPRYLIKTRGQQVTLSCSPISGHRSVSWYQQTPGQGLQFLFEYFSETQRNKGNFPGRFSGRQFSNSRSEMNVSTLELGDSALYLCASAVAGTSSDTQYFGPGTRLTVL.

The rearrangement links TRBV28 to TRBJ2-3, with 9 bases identical to TRBD2. The CDR3 is 15 residues long. Germline V lookup: CDR1 MDHEN, CDR2 SYDVKM. Germline trimming cut 6 bases from V and 1 base from J; bases unmatched to any gene: 5. The CDR3 protein is CASRLSGRGTDTQYF. The CDR3 DNA sequence: TGTGCCAGCAGGCTTAGCGGGAGAGGCACAGATACGCAGTATTTT.

This clonotype was detected ten times or more. The rearrangement links TRBV29-1 to TRBJ2-7; D is possibly TRBD1 (6 bases). Trimming pared 5 bases from V and 5 bases from J, leaving 16 bases between. Germline CDR1 reads SQVTM; CDR2 reads ANQGSEA. This CDR3 spans 13 amino acids. The CDR3 DNA sequence: TGCAGCGTTTGTGCAGGGGCATGTAACGAGCAGTACTTC. It specifies CSVCAGACNEQYF.

This clonotype was seen only a few times. A much larger clone differs by one base, so this may be a read error. V is TRBV29-1 and J is TRBJ2-5; D is perhaps TRBD1 (5 bases). V lost 6 bases and J lost 11, with 16 bases in between. This CDR3 spans 11 amino acids. CDR1 and CDR2 from the germline V gene are SQVTM and ANQGSEA. The CDR3 DNA sequence: TGCAGCGTGGGGCGAGAAAATGAGCAGTACTTC. This translates into CSVGRENEQYF.

On this clonotype: A read error may be the cause here, since a much bigger clone is one base away. This chain uses TRBV15 with TRBJ2-1; D might be TRBD1 or TRBD2, each matching 5 bases. Germline-derived CDR1 and CDR2 are LNHNV and YYDKDF (reference sequence). The CDR3 spans 17 residues. The CDR3 spells CATNRDSKGSSYNEQFF. Here the CDR3 DNA reads TGTGCCACCAACAGAGATTCTAAGGGGAGCTCCTACAATGAGCAGTTCTTC.

The genes are TRBV9 and TRBJ2-3, with D tentatively TRBD2 (6 bases). This CDR3 has 15 amino acids. Germline values: CDR1 SGDLS, CDR2 YYNGEE. V lost 5 bases and J lost 0, with 13 bases in between. CDR3 protein: CASSSDSGSTDTQYF. CDR3 nucleotide sequence: TGTGCCAGCAGTAGCGATAGCGGTAGCACAGATACGCAGTATTTT.

This chain links TRBV28 with TRBJ2-7; D uncertain. V was trimmed by 4 bases and J by 1 base, leaving 14 bases between them. CDR1 and CDR2 from the germline V gene are MDHEN and SYDVKM. This CDR3 has 15 amino acids. CDR3 coding DNA: TGTGCCAGCAGTTCCCTCGCGAGTCGATCCTACGAGCAGTACTTC. It encodes CASSSLASRSYEQYF. Complete variable domain (other parts from reference TRBV28 and TRBJ2-7): DVKVTQSSRYLVKRTGEKVFLECVQDMDHENMFWYRQDPGLGLRLIYFSYDVKMKEKGDIPEGYSVSREKKERFSLILESASTNQTSMYLCASSSLASRSYEQYFGPGTRLTVT.

This clonotype turned up a few times. The chain joins TRBV7-9 to TRBJ1-5, with TRBD1 identical over 8 bases. Trimming cost V 5 bases and J 4 bases; bases outside gene matches: 4. Germline V gene sequence: CDR1 SEHNR, CDR2 FQNEAQ (reference sequence). The CDR3 has 14 residues. In DNA form, the CDR3 reads TGTGCCAGCAGCCGGACAGGGATGAATCAGCCCCAGCATTTT. Translated: CASSRTGMNQPQHF.

The CDR3 is CASSQPRDGSSYNEQYF. In nucleotides, the CDR3 is TGTGCCAGCAGCCAACCTAGGGACGGAAGCTCCTACAATGAGCAGTACTTC. The chain links TRBV14 to TRBJ2-1; D assignment may be TRBD1 or TRBD2 (5 bases each). The J call may be faulty, since TRBJ2-7 better matches the DNA end. Germline V CDR1 and CDR2: SGHDN, FVKESK. The CDR3 has 17 amino acids.